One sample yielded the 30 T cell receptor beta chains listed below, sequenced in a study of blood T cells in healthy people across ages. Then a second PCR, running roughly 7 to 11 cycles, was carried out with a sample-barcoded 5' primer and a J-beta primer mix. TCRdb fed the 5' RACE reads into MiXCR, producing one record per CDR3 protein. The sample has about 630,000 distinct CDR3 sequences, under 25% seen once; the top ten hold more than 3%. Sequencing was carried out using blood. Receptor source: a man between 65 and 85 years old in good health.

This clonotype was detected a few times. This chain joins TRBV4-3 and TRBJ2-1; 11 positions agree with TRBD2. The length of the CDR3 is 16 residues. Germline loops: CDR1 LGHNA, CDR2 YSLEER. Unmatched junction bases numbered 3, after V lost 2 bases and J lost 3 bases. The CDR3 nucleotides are TGCGCCAGCAGCCAACTAACTAGCGGGGGCTACAATGAGCAGTTCTTC. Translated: CASSQLTSGGYNEQFF.

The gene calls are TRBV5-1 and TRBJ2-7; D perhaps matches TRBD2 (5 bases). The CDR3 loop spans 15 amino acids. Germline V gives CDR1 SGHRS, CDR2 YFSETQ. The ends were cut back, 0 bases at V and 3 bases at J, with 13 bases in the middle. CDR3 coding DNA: TGCGCCAGCAGCTTGGCCCTAGTAGGGAGCTACGAGCAGTACTTC. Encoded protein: CASSLALVGSYEQYF.

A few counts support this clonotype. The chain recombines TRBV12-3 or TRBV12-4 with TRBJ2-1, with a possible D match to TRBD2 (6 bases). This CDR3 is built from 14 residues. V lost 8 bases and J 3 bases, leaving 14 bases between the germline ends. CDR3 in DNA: TGTGCCAGCCATGAGGCTAGCGACTACAATGAGCAGTTCTTC. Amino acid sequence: CASHEASDYNEQFF.

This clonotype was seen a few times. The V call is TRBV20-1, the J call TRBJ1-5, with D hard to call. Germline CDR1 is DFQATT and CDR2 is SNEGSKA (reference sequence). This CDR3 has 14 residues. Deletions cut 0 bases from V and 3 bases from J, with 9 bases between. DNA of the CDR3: TGCAGTGCTAGAGATTACGGCAACAATCAGCCCCAGCATTTT. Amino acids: CSARDYGNNQPQHF.

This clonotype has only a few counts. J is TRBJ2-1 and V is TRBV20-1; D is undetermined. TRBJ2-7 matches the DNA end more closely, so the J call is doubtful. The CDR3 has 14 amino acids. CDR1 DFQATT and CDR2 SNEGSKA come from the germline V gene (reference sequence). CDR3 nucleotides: TGCAGTGCTAGAGGTGGAGTACTCTCCTACGAGCAGTACTTC. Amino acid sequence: CSARGGVLSYEQYF.

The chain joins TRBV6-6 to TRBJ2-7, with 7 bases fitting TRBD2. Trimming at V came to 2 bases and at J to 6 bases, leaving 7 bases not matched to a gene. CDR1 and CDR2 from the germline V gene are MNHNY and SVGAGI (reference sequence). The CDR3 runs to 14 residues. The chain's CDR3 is CASSYEAGSFEQYF. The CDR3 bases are TGTGCCAGCAGTTACGAAGCGGGATCATTCGAGCAGTACTTC.

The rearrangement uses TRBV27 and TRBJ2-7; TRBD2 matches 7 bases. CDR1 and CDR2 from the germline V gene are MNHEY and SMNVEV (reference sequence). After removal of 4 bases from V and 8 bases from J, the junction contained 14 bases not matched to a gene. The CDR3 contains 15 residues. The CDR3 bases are TGTGCCAGCAGTTCGTATCCGGGACTATCGCTAAAGCAGTACTTC. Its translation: CASSSYPGLSLKQYF.

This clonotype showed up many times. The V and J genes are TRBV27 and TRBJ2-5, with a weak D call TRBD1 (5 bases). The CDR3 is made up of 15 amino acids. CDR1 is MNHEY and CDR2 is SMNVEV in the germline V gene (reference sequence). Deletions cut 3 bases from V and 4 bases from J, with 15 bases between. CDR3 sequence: CASSFASQRGETQYF. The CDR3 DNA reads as TGTGCCAGCAGTTTCGCGTCGCAAAGGGGAGAGACCCAGTACTTC.

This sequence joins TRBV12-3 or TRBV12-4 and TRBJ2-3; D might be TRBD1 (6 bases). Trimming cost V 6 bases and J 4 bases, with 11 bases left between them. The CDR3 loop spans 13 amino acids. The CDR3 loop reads CASSKGEPDTQYF. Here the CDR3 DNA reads TGTGCCAGCAGCAAGGGGGAGCCAGATACGCAGTATTTT.

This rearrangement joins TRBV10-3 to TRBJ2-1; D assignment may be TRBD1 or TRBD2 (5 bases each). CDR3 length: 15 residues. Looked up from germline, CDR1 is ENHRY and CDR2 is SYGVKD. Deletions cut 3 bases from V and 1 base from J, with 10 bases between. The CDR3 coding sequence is TGTGCCATCAGTGATCCGGGACGGTCCTACAATGAGCAGTTCTTC. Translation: CAISDPGRSYNEQFF.

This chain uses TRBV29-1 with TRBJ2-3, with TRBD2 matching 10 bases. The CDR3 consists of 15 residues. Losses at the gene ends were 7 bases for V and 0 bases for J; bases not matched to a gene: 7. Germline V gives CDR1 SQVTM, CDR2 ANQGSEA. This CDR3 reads CSASTSGRSTDTQYF. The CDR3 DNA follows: TGCAGCGCATCGACTAGCGGGCGTAGCACAGATACGCAGTATTTT.

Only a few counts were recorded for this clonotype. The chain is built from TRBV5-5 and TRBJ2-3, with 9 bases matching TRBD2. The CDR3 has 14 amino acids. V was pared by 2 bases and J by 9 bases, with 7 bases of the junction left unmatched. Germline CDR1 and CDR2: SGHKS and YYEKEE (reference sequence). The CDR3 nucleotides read TGTGCCAGCAGCTTAGGGACTAGCACAGCCACGCAGTATTTT. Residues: CASSLGTSTATQYF.

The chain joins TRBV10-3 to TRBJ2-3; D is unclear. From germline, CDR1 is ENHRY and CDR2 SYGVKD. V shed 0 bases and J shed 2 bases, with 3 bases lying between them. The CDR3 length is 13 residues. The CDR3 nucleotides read TGTGCCATCAGTGAGTCTCTCACAGATACGCAGTATTTT. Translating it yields CAISESLTDTQYF.

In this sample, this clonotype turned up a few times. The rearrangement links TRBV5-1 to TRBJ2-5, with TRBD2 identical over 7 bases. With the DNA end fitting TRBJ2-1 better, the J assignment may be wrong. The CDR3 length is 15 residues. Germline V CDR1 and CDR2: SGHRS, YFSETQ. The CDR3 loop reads CASSTLDGRANEQFF. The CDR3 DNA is TGCGCCAGCAGCACGCTTGATGGGAGGGCTAATGAGCAGTTCTTC.

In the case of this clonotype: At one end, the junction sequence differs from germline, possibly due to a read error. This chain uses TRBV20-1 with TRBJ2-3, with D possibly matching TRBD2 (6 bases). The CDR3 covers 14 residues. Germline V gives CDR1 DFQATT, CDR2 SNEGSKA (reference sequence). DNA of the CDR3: TGCAGTGCATCAGGAGGGATTAGCACAGATACGCGGTATTTT. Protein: CSASGGISTDTRYF.

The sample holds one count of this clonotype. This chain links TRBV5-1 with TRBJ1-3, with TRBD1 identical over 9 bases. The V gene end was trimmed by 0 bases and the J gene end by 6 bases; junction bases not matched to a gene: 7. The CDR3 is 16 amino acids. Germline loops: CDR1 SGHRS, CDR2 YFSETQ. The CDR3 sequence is CASSLEPGQGENTIYF. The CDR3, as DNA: TGCGCCAGCAGCTTGGAACCGGGACAGGGCGAAAACACCATATATTTT.

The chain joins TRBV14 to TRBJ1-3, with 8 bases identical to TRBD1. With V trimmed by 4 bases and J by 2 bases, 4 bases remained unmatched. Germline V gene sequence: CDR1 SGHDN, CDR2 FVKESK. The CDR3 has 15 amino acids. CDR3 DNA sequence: TGTGCCAGCAGCCCGACAGGGGAGGCTGGAAACACCATATATTTT. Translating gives CASSPTGEAGNTIYF.

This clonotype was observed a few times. CDR3: CSARGGTADNEQFF. In DNA, the CDR3 is TGCAGTGCTAGAGGGGGGACGGCCGACAATGAGCAGTTCTTC. V is TRBV20-1 and J is TRBJ2-1; D possibly matches TRBD1 or TRBD2 (5 bases each). The germline V gene encodes CDR1 DFQATT and CDR2 SNEGSKA (reference sequence). The CDR3 has 14 residues. The V end lost 1 base, the J end lost 5 bases, and 12 bases lay between the germline ends.

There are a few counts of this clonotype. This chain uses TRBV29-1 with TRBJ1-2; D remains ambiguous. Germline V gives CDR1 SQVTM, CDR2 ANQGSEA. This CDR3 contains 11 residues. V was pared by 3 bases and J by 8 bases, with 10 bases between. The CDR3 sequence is CSVDGLSGYTF. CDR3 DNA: TGCAGCGTTGACGGTCTATCGGGCTACACCTTC.

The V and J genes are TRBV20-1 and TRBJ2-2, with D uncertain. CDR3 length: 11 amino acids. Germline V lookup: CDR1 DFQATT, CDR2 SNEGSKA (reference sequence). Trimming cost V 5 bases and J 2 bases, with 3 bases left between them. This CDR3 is CSAYNTGELFF. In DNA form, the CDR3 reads TGCAGTGCTTACAACACCGGGGAGCTGTTTTTT.

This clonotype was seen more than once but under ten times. This chain's CDR3 is CSARSPTGAGTEAFF. CDR3 in DNA: TGCAGTGCTAGATCACCGACAGGGGCGGGGACTGAAGCTTTCTTT. The V call is TRBV20-1, the J call TRBJ1-1; 8 bases match TRBD1. The CDR3 loop spans 15 amino acids. From germline, CDR1 is DFQATT and CDR2 SNEGSKA (reference sequence). V lost 2 bases to trimming and J lost 5 bases; unmatched junction nucleotides: 10.

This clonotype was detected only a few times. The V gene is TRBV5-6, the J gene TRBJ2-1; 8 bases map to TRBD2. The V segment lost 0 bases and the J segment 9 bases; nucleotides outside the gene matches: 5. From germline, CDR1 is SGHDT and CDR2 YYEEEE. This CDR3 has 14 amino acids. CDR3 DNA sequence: TGTGCCAGCAGCTTGGCCGGGGGGGTTGGTGAGCAGTTCTTC. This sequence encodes CASSLAGGVGEQFF.

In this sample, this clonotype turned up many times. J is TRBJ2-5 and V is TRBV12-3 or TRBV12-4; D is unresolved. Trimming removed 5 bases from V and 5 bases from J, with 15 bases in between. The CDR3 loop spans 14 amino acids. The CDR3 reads CASSPRGVLETQYF. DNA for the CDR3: TGTGCCAGCAGTCCCCGTGGGGTTCTGGAGACCCAGTACTTC.

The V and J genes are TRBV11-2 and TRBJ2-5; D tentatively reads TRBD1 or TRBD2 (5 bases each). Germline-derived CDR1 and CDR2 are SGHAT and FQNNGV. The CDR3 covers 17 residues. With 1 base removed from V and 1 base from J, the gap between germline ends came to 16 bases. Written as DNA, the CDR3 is TGTGCCAGCAGCTTAGGCCGGGGCCGTATAATCCAAGAGACCCAGTACTTC. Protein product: CASSLGRGRIIQETQYF.

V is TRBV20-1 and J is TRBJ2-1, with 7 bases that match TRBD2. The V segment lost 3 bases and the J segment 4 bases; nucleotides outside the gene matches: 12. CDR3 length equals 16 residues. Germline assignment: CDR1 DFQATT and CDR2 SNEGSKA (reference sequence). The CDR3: CSARGSGTKVYNEQFF. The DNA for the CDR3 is TGCAGTGCTAGGGGTTCCGGGACTAAAGTTTACAATGAGCAGTTCTTC.

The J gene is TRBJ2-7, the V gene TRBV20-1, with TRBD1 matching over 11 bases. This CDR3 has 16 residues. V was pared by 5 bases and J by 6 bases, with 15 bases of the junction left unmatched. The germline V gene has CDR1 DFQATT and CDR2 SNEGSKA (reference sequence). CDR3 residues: CSAFLRDRGTLGEQYF. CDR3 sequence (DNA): TGCAGTGCTTTCCTGCGGGACAGGGGGACCCTGGGCGAGCAGTACTTC.

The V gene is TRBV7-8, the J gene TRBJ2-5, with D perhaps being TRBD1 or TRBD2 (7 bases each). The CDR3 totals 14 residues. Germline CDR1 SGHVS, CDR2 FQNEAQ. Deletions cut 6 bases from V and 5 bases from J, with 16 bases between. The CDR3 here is CASRAGGGSETQYF. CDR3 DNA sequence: TGTGCCAGCAGAGCAGGGGGAGGGTCGGAGACCCAGTACTTC.

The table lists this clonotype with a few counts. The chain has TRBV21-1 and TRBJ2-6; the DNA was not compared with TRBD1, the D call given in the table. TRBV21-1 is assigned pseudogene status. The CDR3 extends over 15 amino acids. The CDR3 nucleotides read TGTGCCAGCAGCAAAGCCCGACAGGGGTGGGCCGTCCTGACTTTC. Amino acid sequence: CASSKARQGWAVLTF.

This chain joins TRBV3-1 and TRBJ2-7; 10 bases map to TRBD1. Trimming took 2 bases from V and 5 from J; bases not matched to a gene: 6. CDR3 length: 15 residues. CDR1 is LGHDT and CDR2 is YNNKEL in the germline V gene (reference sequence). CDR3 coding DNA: TGTGCCAGCAGCCAATCGAGACAGGGGGCTCACGAGCAGTACTTC. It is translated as CASSQSRQGAHEQYF.

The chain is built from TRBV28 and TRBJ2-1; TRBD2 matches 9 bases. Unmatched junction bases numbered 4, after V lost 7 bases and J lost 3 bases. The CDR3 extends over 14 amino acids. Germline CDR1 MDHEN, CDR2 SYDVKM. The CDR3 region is CASTPSGIYNEQFF. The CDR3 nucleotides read TGTGCCAGCACCCCTAGCGGGATCTACAATGAGCAGTTCTTC.